This T cell receptor (beta chain) was profiled in a study of early T cells in non-severe SARS-CoV-2 infection. TCRdb reprocessed the 5' RACE reads with MiXCR, giving one entry per CDR3 protein. Here the sample spans approximately 68,000 distinct CDR3 sequences, about 9.4% being singletons. CDR3 length: 14 amino acids. V was shortened by 0 bases and J by 9 bases, with 14 bases between the two germline ends. Germline V lookup: CDR1 SEHNR, CDR2 FQNEAQ (reference sequence). There are a few counts of this clonotype. Antigen: not known. Overall study results and limits: The matching step, a VDJdb search, favored anti-spike CD8 responses and missed private and CD4 specificities.

The specimen was whole blood, collected at baseline. The chain joins TRBV7-9 to TRBJ2-5; the D gene could be TRBD1 or TRBD2 (5 bases each). The TCR originated in an adult who was a healthcare worker with PCR-confirmed SARS-CoV-2 infection or an uninfected control (not recorded which). The CDR3 coding sequence is TGTGCCAGCAGCTTAGCCGCAGTCCCGGGGCCCCAGTACTTC. This translates into CASSLAAVPGPQYF. Full variable domain (missing parts from reference TRBV7-9 and TRBJ2-5): DTGVSQNPRHKITKRGQNVTFRCDPISEHNRLYWYRQTLGQGPEFLTYFQNEAQLEKSRLLSDRFSAERPKGSFSTLEIQRTEQGDSAMYLCASSLAAVPGPQYFGPGTRLLVL.